This TCR beta chain was obtained from a study of blood T cells in healthy people across ages. Findings of the study overall: The study found more naive CD4+ cells and higher diversity in long-lived than aged donors.

The germline CDR1 and CDR2 sequences are KGHDR and SFDVKD. Trimming at V came to 8 bases and at J to 1 base, leaving 11 bases not matched to a gene. The CDR3 covers 16 residues. Then a second PCR, running roughly 7 to 11 cycles, was carried out with a sample-barcoded 5' primer and a J-beta primer mix. Tagging of each cDNA molecule was performed by a template-switch adaptor with 12 random nucleotides. Samples each returned at least 2.5 million CDR3-containing paired-end reads. TCRdb itself ran the 5' RACE reads through MiXCR, one entry per CDR3 protein. The profile covers some 1.5 million distinct CDR3 sequences, with 28% appearing a single time and less than 9.5% taken by the ten largest. This clonotype turned up a few times. Its cognate antigen is unknown.

Material for sequencing was blood. The J gene is TRBJ2-7, the V gene TRBV24-1; 9 bases agree with TRBD1. The sequence was collected from a woman aged 25 to 45 in good health. The CDR3 DNA sequence: TGTGCCACCAACCCCAAGACAGGGGGGATTTCCTACGAGCAGTACTTC. Translated: CATNPKTGGISYEQYF.